A single sample is the source of the 15 T cell receptor beta chains below, sequenced in a study of shared clonotypes between healthy human individuals. Libraries were prepared by immunoSEQ multiplex PCR; TCRdb keeps only in-frame clonotypes and omits some of them. The data show approximately 1.4 million clones, under 99% seen once. Sequencing was performed on naive CD4+ T cells sorted from blood. Subset: CD45RA+ positively selected. These receptors all come from a man aged 30 to 45 in good health.

This clone was found once. Other DNA sequences in the sample encode the same CDR3. This chain connects TRBV7-2 to TRBJ2-1; D unresolved. The CDR3 totals 14 residues. Per germline, CDR1 SGHTA and CDR2 FQGNSA. Trimming shortened V by 0 bases and J by 5 bases, and 8 bases separated the two germline ends. The CDR3 DNA follows: TGTGCCAGCAGCTTAGCGCAGGCTAACAATGAGCAGTTCTTC. Translating it yields CASSLAQANNEQFF.

This chain uses TRBV4-1 with TRBJ2-6; TRBD1 matches at 7 bases. Germline CDR1 MGHRA, CDR2 YSYEKL. Trimming at V came to 7 bases and at J to 1 base, leaving 7 bases not matched to a gene. The CDR3 contains 16 residues. CDR3 amino acids: CASTTLTGSGANVLTF. The CDR3 DNA sequence: TGCGCCAGCACCACACTGACAGGGTCTGGGGCCAACGTCCTGACTTTC.

The chain joins TRBV19 to TRBJ1-3; no definite D call. CDR1 LNHDA and CDR2 SQIVND come from the germline V gene (reference sequence). V gave up 4 bases and J gave up 3 bases, with 7 bases separating them. The CDR3 consists of 13 residues. The CDR3 loop reads CASSTSLGNTIYF. The CDR3 DNA sequence: TGTGCCAGTAGTACTTCACTTGGAAACACCATATATTTT.

The rearrangement uses TRBV11-2 and TRBJ1-5, with D unresolved. CDR3 length: 15 amino acids. Trimming removed 0 bases at V and 0 bases at J, with 6 bases between. Germline-derived CDR1 and CDR2 are SGHAT and FQNNGV. For the CDR3, the DNA is TGTGCCAGCAGCTTAGATCTGTATAGCAATCAGCCCCAGCATTTT. It is translated as CASSLDLYSNQPQHF.

The rearrangement joins TRBV19 to TRBJ2-1; no reliable D call. This CDR3 spans 15 amino acids. Trimming pared 4 bases from V and 6 bases from J, leaving 16 bases between. Germline-derived CDR1 and CDR2 are LNHDA and SQIVND (reference sequence). The CDR3 nucleotides are TGTGCCAGTAGTAATGAGGCAGCGCGTCGCAATGAGCAGTTCTTC. This codes for CASSNEAARRNEQFF.

The genes are TRBV28 and TRBJ1-4; D remains unclear. Germline V gene sequence: CDR1 MDHEN, CDR2 SYDVKM. The CDR3 has 13 residues. V lost 7 bases and J lost 7, with 13 bases in between. The CDR3 DNA follows: TGTGCCAGCACCCCCGGGTTCCCTGAAAAACTGTTTTTT. It encodes CASTPGFPEKLFF.

As regards this clone: One junction end does not reproduce the germline sequence, and a read error may be involved. V and J are TRBV11-2 and TRBJ2-7; 7 bases match TRBD1. Germline loops: CDR1 SGHAT, CDR2 FQNNGV. The CDR3 covers 13 residues. DNA for the CDR3: TGTGCCAGCAGCTTACTAAGACAGGGCTTAATCCTTTTC. Protein: CASSLLRQGLILF.

The chain links TRBV4-3 to TRBJ1-3, with D maybe TRBD1 (6 bases). Trimming took 1 base from V and 0 from J, leaving 10 bases between them. Germline V lookup: CDR1 LGHNA, CDR2 YSLEER. The CDR3 extends over 16 amino acids. The CDR3 coding sequence is TGCGCCAGCAGCCAAGGCAACAGGGTCTCTGGAAACACCATATATTTT. Protein product: CASSQGNRVSGNTIYF.

The V and J genes are TRBV5-1 and TRBJ1-4; 7 bases match TRBD1. V was clipped by 3 bases and J by 5 bases; unmatched bases: 1. The CDR3 totals 13 residues. Looked up from germline, CDR1 is SGHRS and CDR2 is YFSETQ. The CDR3 DNA reads TGCGCCAGCAGCTCGACAGGGAATGAAAAACTGTTTTTT. Translation gives CASSSTGNEKLFF.

V and J are TRBV5-1 and TRBJ2-7; tentatively, D is TRBD2 (5 bases). CDR3 length: 13 residues. The germline CDR1 and CDR2 sequences are SGHRS and YFSETQ. Trimming shortened V by 4 bases and J by 5 bases, and 13 bases separated the two germline ends. CDR3 loop: CASSASVRDEQYF. For the CDR3, the DNA is TGCGCCAGCAGCGCGTCCGTGCGGGACGAGCAGTACTTC.

This rearrangement joins TRBV9 to TRBJ2-7; D call uncertain. The V end lost 0 bases, the J end lost 2 bases, and 12 bases lay between the germline ends. This CDR3 is built from 15 residues. The germline V gene has CDR1 SGDLS and CDR2 YYNGEE. Here the CDR3 DNA reads TGTGCCAGCAGCGTAGGAGCTGGAATTCCCTACGAGCAGTACTTC. Translation: CASSVGAGIPYEQYF.

This chain links TRBV5-1 with TRBJ1-2; possibly TRBD1 for D (6 bases). The length of the CDR3 is 20 residues. V was shortened by 0 bases and J by 3 bases, with 27 bases between the two germline ends. The V gene's germline CDR1 is SGHRS and CDR2 YFSETQ. CDR3 amino acids: CASSLAAIGTTLSTDYGYTF. DNA for the CDR3: TGCGCCAGCAGCTTGGCCGCTATCGGGACAACCCTCTCGACGGACTATGGCTACACCTTC.

As to this clone: Other DNA sequences of this sample code for an identical CDR3. The chain combines TRBV29-1 with TRBJ2-3; 8 positions agree with TRBD2. The ends lost 6 bases at V and 6 bases at J; junction bases unmatched: 2. The CDR3 is 11 residues long. In germline, CDR1 is SQVTM, CDR2 ANQGSEA. The CDR3 DNA follows: TGCAGCGTGCGCGGGGGGGATACGCAGTATTTT. Translation gives CSVRGGDTQYF.

V and J are TRBV6-4 and TRBJ2-2, with D uncertain. V was shortened by 2 bases and J by 8 bases, with 9 bases between the two germline ends. The germline gives CDR1 MRHNA, CDR2 SNTAGT. The CDR3 sequence is 13 residues long. CDR3 sequence reads: CASSDRHGGELFF. DNA for the CDR3: TGTGCCAGCAGTGACCGGCATGGGGGGGAGCTGTTTTTT.

V is TRBV19 and J is TRBJ2-5, with D tentatively TRBD2 (6 bases). The V and J ends lost 5 bases and 2 bases respectively, with 9 bases between them. Germline V gene data show CDR1 as LNHDA and CDR2 as SQIVND (reference sequence). The CDR3 covers 13 residues. The CDR3 coding sequence is TGTGCCAGTAGTCGGGACTTTCAAGAGACCCAGTACTTC. This codes for CASSRDFQETQYF.